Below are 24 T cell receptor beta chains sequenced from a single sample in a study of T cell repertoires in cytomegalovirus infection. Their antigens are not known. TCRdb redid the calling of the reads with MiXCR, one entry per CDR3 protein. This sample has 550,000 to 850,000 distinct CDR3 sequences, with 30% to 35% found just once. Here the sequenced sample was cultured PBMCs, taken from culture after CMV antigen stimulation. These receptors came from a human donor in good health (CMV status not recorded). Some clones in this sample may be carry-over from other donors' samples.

The CDR3 DNA reads TGTGCCAGTAGTATAGATCTTAGCAGCAATGAGCAGTTCTTC. Protein sequence: CASSIDLSSNEQFF. V gene TRBV19 combines with J gene TRBJ2-1; D gene ambiguous. CDR1 LNHDA and CDR2 SQIVND come from the germline V gene (reference sequence). V gave up 0 bases and J gave up 6 bases, with 9 bases separating them. The CDR3 is 14 amino acids.

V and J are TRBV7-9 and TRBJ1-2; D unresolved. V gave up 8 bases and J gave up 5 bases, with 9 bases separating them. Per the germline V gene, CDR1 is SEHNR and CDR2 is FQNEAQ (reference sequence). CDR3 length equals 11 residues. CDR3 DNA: TGTGCCAGCGGTAGTGGGTATGGCTACACCTTC. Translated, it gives CASGSGYGYTF. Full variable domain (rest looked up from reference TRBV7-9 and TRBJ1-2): DTGVSQNPRHKITKRGQNVTFRCDPISEHNRLYWYRQTLGQGPEFLTYFQNEAQLEKSRLLSDRFSAERPKGSFSTLEIQRTEQGDSAMYLCASGSGYGYTFGSGTRLTVV.

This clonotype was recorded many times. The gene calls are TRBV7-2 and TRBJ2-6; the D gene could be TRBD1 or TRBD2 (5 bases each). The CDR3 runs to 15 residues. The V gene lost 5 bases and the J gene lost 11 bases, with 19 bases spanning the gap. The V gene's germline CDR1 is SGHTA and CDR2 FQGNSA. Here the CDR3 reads CASSRYQGRKDVLTF. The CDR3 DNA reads TGTGCCAGCAGCCGATACCAGGGACGAAAGGACGTCCTGACTTTC.

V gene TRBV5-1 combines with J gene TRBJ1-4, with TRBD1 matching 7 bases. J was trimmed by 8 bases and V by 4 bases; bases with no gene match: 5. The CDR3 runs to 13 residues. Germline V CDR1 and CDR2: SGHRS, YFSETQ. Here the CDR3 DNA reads TGCGCCAGCAGCGAACAGGGGCGCGAAAAACTGTTTTTT. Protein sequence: CASSEQGREKLFF.

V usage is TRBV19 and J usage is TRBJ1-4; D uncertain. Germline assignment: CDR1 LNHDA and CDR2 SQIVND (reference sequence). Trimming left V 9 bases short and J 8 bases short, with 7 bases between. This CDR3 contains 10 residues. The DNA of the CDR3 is TGTGCCAGAATCCCGGAAAAACTGTTTTTT. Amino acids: CARIPEKLFF.

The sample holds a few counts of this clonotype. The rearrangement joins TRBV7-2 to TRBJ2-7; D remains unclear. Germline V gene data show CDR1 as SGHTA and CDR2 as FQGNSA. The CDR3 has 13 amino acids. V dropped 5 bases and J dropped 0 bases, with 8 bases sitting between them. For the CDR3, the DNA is TGTGCCAGCAGCCCCGCTGACTCCTACGAGCAGTACTTC. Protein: CASSPADSYEQYF.

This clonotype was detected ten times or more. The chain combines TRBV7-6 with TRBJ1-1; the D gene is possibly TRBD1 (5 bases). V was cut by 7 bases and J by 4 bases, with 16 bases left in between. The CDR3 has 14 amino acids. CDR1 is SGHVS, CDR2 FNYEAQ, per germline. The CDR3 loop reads CASTSGGWVTEAFF. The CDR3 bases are TGTGCCAGCACCTCGGGGGGTTGGGTCACTGAAGCTTTCTTT.

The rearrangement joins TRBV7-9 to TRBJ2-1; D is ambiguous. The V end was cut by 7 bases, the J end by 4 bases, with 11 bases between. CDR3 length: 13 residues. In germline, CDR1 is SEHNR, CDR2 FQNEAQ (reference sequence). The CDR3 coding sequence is TGTGCCAGCACCCGTGGGGTGTACAATGAGCAGTTCTTC. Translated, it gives CASTRGVYNEQFF.

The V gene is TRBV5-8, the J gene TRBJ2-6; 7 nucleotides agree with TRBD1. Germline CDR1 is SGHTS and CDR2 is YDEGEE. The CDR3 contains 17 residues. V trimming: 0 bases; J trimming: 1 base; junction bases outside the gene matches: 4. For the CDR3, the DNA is TGTGCCAGCAGCTTGGCCGGGACAGCATCTGGGGCCAACGTCCTGACTTTC. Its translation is CASSLAGTASGANVLTF. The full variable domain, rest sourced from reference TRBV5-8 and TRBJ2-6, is EAGVTQSPTHLIKTRGQQATLRCSPISGHTSVYWYQQALGLGLQFLLWYDEGEERNRGNFPPRFSGRQFPNYSSELNVNALELEDSALYLCASSLAGTASGANVLTFGAGSRLTVL.

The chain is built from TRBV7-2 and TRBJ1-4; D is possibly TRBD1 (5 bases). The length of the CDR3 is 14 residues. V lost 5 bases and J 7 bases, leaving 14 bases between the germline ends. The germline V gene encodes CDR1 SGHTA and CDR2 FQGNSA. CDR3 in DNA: TGTGCCAGCAGCCCCCCGGGGCTGGGTGAAAAACTGTTTTTT. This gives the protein CASSPPGLGEKLFF.

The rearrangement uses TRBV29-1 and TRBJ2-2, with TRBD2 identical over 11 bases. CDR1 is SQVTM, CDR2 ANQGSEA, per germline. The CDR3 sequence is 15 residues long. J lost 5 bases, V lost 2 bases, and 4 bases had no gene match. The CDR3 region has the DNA TGCAGCGTTGAACTAGCGGGAGGAAATACCGGGGAGCTGTTTTTT. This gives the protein CSVELAGGNTGELFF.

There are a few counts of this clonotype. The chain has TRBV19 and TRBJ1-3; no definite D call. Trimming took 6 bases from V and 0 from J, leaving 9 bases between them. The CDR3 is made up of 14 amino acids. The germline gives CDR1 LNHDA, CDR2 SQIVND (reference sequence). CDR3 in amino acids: CASRTSHSGNTIYF. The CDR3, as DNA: TGTGCCAGTAGAACTTCACACTCTGGAAACACCATATATTTT.

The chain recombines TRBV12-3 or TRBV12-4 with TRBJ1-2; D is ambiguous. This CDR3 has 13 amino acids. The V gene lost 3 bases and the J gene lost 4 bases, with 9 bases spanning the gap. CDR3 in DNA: TGTGCCAGCAGTTTCGCGGGCAGCTATGGCTACACCTTC. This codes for CASSFAGSYGYTF.

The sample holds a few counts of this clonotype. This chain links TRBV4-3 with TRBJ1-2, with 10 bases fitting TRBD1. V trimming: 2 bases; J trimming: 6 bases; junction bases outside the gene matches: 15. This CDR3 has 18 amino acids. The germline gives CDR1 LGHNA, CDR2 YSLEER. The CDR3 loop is CASSQSSWDRGQIHGYTF. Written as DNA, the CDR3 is TGCGCCAGCAGCCAATCCTCCTGGGACAGGGGCCAAATTCATGGCTACACCTTC.

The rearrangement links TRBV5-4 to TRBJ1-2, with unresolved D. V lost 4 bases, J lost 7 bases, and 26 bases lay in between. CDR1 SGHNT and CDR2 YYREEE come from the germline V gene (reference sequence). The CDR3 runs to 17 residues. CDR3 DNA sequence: TGTGCCAGCAGCAATGGAGGCCAGGTCTTGACCCTTAGTGGCTACACCTTC. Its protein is CASSNGGQVLTLSGYTF.

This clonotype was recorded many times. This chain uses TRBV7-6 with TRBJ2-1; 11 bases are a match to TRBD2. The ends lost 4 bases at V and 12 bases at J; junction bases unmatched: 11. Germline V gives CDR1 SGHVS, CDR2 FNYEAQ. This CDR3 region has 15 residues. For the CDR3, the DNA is TGTGCCAGCAGCTCCCGACTAGCGGGGCTCCCGGGGCAGTTCTTC. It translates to CASSSRLAGLPGQFF.

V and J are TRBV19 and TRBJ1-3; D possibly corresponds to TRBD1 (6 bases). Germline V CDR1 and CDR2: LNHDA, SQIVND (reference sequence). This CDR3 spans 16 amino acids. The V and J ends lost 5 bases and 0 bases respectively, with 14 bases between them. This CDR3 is CASSVSAGDSGNTIYF. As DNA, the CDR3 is TGTGCCAGTAGTGTCTCAGCAGGGGACTCTGGAAACACCATATATTTT.

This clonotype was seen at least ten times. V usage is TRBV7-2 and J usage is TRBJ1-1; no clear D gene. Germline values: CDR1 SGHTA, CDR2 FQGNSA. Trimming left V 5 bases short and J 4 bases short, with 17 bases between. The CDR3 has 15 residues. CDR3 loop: CASSPDPRGVTEAFF. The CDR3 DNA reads TGTGCCAGCAGCCCCGACCCGAGAGGTGTCACTGAAGCTTTCTTT.

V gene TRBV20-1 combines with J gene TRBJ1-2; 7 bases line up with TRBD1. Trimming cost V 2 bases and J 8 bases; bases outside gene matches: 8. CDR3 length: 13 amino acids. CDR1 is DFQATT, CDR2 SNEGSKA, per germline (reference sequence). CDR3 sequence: CSARPTGSGGYTF. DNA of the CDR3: TGCAGTGCTAGACCGACAGGGTCGGGAGGCTACACCTTC.

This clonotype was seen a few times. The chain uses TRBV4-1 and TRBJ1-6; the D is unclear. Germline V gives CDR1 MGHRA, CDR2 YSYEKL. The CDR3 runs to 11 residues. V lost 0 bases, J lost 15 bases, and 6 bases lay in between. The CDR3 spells CASSQDGLLHF. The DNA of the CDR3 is TGCGCCAGCAGCCAAGACGGTCTCCTCCACTTT.

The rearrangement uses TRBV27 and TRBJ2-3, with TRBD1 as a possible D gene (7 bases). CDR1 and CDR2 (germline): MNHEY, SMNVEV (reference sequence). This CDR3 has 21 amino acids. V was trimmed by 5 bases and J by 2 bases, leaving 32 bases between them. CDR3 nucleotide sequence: TGTGCCAGCAGTACCCTTCGCGGGGACAGTGGTGAAGGGTGGGACACAGATACGCAGTATTTT. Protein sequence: CASSTLRGDSGEGWDTDTQYF.

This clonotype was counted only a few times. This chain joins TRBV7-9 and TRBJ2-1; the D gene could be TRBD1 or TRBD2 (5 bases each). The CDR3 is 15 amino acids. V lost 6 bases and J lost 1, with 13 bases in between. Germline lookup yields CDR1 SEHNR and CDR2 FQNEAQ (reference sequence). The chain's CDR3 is CASRLGRISYNEQFF. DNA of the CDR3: TGTGCCAGCAGGTTGGGACGGATATCCTACAATGAGCAGTTCTTC. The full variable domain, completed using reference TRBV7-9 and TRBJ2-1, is DTGVSQNPRHKITKRGQNVTFRCDPISEHNRLYWYRQTLGQGPEFLTYFQNEAQLEKSRLLSDRFSAERPKGSFSTLEIQRTEQGDSAMYLCASRLGRISYNEQFFGPGTRLTVL.

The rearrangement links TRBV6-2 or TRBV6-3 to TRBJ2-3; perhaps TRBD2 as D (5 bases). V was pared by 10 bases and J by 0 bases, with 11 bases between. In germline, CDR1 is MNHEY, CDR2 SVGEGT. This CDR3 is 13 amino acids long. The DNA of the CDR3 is TGTGCCACCAATCCGGGAAGCACAGATACGCAGTATTTT. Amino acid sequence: CATNPGSTDTQYF.

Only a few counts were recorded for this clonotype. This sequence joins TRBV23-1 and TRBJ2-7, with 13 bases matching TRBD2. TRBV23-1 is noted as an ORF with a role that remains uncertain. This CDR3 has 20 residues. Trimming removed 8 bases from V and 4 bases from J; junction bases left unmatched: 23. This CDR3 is CASVPDSTSGRPTTPYEQYF. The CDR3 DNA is TGCGCCAGCGTGCCGGATTCGACTAGCGGGAGGCCAACCACCCCTTACGAGCAGTACTTC.